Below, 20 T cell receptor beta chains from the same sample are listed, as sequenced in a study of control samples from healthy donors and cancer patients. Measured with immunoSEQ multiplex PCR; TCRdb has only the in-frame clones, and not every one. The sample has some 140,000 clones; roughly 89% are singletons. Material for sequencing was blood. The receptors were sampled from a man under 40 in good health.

The CDR3 DNA is TGTGCCATCAGTGAGTCCAAAGGCGGACCCCTCCACTTT. Protein: CAISESKGGPLHF. J is TRBJ1-6 and V is TRBV10-3, with D unresolved. The CDR3 covers 13 residues. The ends were cut back, 0 bases at V and 12 bases at J, with 9 bases in the middle. CDR1 and CDR2 from the germline V gene are ENHRY and SYGVKD.

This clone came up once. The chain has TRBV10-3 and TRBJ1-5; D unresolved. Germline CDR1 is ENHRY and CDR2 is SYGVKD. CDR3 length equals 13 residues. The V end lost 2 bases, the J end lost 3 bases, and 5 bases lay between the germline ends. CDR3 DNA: TGTGCCATCAGTGAGAGGGCCAATCAGCCCCAGCATTTT. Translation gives CAISERANQPQHF.

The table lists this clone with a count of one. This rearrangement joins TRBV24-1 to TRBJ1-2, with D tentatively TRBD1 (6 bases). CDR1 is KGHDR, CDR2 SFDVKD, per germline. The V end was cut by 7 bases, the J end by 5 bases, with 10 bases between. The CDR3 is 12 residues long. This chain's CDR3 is CATSLQGYGYTF. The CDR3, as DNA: TGTGCCACCAGCTTACAGGGATATGGCTACACCTTC.

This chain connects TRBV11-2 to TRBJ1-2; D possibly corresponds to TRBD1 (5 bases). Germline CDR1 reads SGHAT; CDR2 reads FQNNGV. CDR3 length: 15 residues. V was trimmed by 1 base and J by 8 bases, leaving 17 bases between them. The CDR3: CASSLGQSVYRGYTF. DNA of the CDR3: TGTGCCAGCAGCTTAGGACAGTCCGTGTATCGGGGCTACACCTTC.

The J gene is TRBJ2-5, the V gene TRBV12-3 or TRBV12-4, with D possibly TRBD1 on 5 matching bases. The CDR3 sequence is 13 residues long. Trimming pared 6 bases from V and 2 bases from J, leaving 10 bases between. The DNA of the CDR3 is TGTGCCAGCAGCCGACAGTTACAAGAGACCCAGTACTTC. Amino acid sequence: CASSRQLQETQYF.

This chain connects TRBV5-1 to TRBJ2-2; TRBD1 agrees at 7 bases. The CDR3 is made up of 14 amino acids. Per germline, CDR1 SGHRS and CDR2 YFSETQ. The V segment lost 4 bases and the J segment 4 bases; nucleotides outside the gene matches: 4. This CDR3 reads CASSETGSTGELFF. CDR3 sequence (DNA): TGCGCCAGCAGCGAGACAGGGTCCACCGGGGAGCTGTTTTTT.

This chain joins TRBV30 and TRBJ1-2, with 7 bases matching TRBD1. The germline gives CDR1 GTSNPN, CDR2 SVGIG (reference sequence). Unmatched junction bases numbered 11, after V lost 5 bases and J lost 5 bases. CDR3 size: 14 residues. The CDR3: CAWGRDSAMYGYTF. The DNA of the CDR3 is TGTGCCTGGGGAAGGGACAGCGCGATGTATGGCTACACCTTC.

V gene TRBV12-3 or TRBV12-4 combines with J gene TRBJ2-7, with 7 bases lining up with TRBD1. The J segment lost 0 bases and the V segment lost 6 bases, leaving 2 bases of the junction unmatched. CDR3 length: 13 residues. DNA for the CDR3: TGTGCCAGCAGACGGACAGGCTCCTACGAGCAGTACTTC. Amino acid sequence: CASRRTGSYEQYF.

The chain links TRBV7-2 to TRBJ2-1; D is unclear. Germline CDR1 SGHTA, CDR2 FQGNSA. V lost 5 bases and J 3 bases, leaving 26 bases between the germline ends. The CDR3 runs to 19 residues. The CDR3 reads CASSPQYPNLLGIYNEQFF. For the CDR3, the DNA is TGTGCCAGCAGCCCGCAGTACCCGAATTTATTAGGCATCTACAATGAGCAGTTCTTC.

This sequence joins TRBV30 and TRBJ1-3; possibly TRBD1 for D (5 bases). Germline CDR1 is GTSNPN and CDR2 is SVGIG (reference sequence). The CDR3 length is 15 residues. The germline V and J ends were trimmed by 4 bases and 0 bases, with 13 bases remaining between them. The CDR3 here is CAWTGDRHSGNTIYF. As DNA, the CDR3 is TGTGCCTGGACCGGGGACCGACACTCTGGAAACACCATATATTTT. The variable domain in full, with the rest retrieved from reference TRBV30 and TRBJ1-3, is SQTIHQWPATLVQPVGSPLSLECTVEGTSNPNLYWYRQAAGRGLQLLFYSVGIGQISSEVPQNLSASRPQDRQFILSSKKLLLSDSGFYLCAWTGDRHSGNTIYFGEGSWLTVV.

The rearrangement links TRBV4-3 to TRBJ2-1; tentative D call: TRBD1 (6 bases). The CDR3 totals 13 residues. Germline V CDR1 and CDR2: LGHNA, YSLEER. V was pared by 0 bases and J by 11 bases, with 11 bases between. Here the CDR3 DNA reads TGCGCCAGCAGCCAAGATATATGGGACAAGCAGTTCTTC. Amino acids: CASSQDIWDKQFF.

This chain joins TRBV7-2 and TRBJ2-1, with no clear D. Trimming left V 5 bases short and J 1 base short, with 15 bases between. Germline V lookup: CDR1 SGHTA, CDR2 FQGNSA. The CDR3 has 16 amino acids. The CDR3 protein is CASSRVRWESYNEQFF. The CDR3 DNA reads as TGTGCCAGCAGCAGGGTTCGGTGGGAATCCTACAATGAGCAGTTCTTC. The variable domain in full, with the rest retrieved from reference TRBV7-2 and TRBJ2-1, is GAGVSQSPSNKVTEKGKDVELRCDPISGHTALYWYRQSLGQGLEFLIYFQGNSAPDKSGLPSDRFSAERTGGSVSTLTIQRTQQEDSAVYLCASSRVRWESYNEQFFGPGTRLTVL.

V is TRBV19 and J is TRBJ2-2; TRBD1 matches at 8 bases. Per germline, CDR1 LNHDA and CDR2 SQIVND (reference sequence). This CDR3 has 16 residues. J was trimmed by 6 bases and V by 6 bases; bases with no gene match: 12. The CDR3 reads CASRDGTGANAGELFF. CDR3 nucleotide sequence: TGTGCCAGTAGAGACGGGACAGGTGCTAACGCCGGGGAGCTGTTTTTT.

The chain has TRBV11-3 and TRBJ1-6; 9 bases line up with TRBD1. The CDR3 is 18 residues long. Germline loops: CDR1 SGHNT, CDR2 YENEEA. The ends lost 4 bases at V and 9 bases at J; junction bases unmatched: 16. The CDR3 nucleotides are TGTGCCAGCAGCTCTAACCGGGACAGGGCCGCGGTGGGTTCACCCCTCCACTTT. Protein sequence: CASSSNRDRAAVGSPLHF.

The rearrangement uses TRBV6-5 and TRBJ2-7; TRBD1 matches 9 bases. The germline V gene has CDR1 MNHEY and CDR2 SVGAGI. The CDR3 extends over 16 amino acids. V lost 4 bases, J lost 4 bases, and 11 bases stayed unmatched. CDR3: CASSSLRDRVLYEQYF. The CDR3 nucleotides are TGTGCCAGCAGTTCGCTCCGGGACAGGGTTCTATACGAGCAGTACTTC.

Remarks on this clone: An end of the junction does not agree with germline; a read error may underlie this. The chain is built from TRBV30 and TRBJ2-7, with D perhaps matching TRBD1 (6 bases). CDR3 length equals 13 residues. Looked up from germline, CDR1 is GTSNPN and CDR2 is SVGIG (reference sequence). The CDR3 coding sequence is TGTGCCTGTGAAACCGGGACAAGGAACAGCCGAAACTTC. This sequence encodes CACETGTRNSRNF. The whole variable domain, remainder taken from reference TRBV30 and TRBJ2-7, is SQTIHQWPATLVQPVGSPLSLECTVEGTSNPNLYWYRQAAGRGLQLLFYSVGIGQISSEVPQNLSASRPQDRQFILSSKKLLLSDSGFYLCACETGTRNSRNFGPGTRLTVT.

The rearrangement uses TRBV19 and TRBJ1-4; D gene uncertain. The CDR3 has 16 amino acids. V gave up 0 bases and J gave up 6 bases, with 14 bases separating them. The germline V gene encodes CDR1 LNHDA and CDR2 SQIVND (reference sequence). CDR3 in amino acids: CASSIESSGYHEKLFF. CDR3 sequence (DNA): TGTGCCAGTAGTATAGAATCATCAGGATATCATGAAAAACTGTTTTTT. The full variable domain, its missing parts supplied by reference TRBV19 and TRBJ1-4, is DGGITQSPKYLFRKEGQNVTLSCEQNLNHDAMYWYRQDPGQGLRLIYYSQIVNDFQKGDIAEGYSVSREKKESFPLTVTSAQKNPTAFYLCASSIESSGYHEKLFFGSGTQLSVL.

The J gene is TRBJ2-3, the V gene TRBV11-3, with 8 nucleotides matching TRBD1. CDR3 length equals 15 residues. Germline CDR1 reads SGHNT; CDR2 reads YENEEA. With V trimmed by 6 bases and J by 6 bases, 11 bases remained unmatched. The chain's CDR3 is CASRSDRGDGDTQYF. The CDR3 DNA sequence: TGTGCCAGCAGATCTGACAGGGGCGATGGGGATACGCAGTATTTT. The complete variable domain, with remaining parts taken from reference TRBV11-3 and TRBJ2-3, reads EAGVVQSPRYKIIEKKQPVAFWCNPISGHNTLYWYLQNLGQGPELLIRYENEEAVDDSQLPKDRFSAERLKGVDSTLKIQPAELGDSAVYLCASRSDRGDGDTQYFGPGTRLTVL.

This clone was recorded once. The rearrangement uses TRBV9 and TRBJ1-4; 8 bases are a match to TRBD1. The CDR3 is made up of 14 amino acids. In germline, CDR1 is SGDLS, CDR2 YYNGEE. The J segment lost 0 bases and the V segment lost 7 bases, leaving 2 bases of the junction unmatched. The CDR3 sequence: CASARGPTNEKLFF. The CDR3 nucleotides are TGTGCCAGCGCCAGGGGGCCAACTAATGAAAAACTGTTTTTT.

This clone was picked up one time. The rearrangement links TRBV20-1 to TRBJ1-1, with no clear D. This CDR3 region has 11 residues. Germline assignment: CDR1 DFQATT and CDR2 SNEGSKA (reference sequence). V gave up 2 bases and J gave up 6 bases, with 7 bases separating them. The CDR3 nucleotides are TGCAGTGCTAGACAGGATTCTGAAGCTTTCTTT. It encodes CSARQDSEAFF.